This T cell receptor beta chain was observed in a study of CD8 T cells in ankylosing spondylitis. Notes on the study in general: Fewer than ten highly homologous variants made up a TCR beta motif, and this motif appeared characteristic of ankylosing spondylitis blood. Disease-associated clones were reportedly significantly overrepresented in matched ankylosing spondylitis synovial fluid.

Making the TCR beta libraries involved quantitative 5'-RACE with molecular barcodes. TCRdb re-called the 5' RACE reads through MiXCR, storing one row per CDR3 protein. The sample records under 300,000 distinct CDR3 sequences, approximately 12% being singletons. V dropped 3 bases and J dropped 4 bases, with 19 bases sitting between them. This CDR3 is built from 17 residues. On this clonotype itself: Its antigen is still unknown.

This clonotype originated in a male donor with ankylosing spondylitis or in good health (not recorded which). V usage is TRBV12-3 or TRBV12-4 and J usage is TRBJ2-1; perhaps TRBD1 as D (6 bases). Sequences were obtained from blood, either unsorted or a sorted T cell fraction (not recorded which). CDR3 residues: CASSFGIRQATYNEQFF. In DNA, the CDR3 is TGTGCCAGCAGTTTCGGCATAAGACAGGCAACATACAATGAGCAGTTCTTC.